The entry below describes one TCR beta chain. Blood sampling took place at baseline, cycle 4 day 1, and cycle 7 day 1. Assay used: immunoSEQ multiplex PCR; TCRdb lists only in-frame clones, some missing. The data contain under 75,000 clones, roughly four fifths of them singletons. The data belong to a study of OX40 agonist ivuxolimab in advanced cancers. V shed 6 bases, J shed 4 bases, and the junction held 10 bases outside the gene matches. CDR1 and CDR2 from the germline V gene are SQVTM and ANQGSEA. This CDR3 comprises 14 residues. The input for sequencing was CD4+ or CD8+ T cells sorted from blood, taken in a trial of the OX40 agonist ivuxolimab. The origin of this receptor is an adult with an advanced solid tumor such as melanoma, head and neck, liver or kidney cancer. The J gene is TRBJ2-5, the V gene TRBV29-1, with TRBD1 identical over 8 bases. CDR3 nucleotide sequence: TGCAGCGTGGATAAAGACAGGGGAAGAGAGACCCAGTACTTC. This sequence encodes CSVDKDRGRETQYF.